Following are 21 T cell receptor beta chains from one sample sequenced in a study of CD4 T cell repertoires in COVID-19. The data were produced by immunoSEQ multiplex PCR, yet TCRdb's version contains in-frame clones alone and is incomplete. The data hold fewer than 100,000 clones, with roughly 85% observed a single time. Sample: CD4+ T cells from peripheral blood, taken after recovery from COVID-19. The origin of the receptors is a human donor who had COVID-19.

The rearrangement joins TRBV11-3 to TRBJ2-3; 10 nucleotides line up with TRBD1. Losses at the gene ends were 5 bases for V and 1 base for J; bases not matched to a gene: 6. CDR1 is SGHNT and CDR2 is YENEEA in the germline V gene. This CDR3 spans 16 amino acids. CDR3 sequence: CASSPGQGVGTDTQYF. The CDR3 nucleotides are TGTGCCAGCAGCCCCGGACAGGGGGTAGGCACAGATACGCAGTATTTT. The complete variable domain, with remaining parts taken from reference TRBV11-3 and TRBJ2-3, reads EAGVVQSPRYKIIEKKQPVAFWCNPISGHNTLYWYLQNLGQGPELLIRYENEEAVDDSQLPKDRFSAERLKGVDSTLKIQPAELGDSAVYLCASSPGQGVGTDTQYFGPGTRLTVL.

The chain recombines TRBV6-2 or TRBV6-3 with TRBJ1-2; D is uncertain. CDR3 length: 13 amino acids. V lost 4 bases and J lost 5, with 11 bases in between. The V gene's germline CDR1 is MNHEY and CDR2 SVGEGT. The CDR3 reads CASSSLGEYGYTF. The DNA of the CDR3 is TGTGCCAGCAGTTCCCTAGGAGAGTATGGCTACACCTTC.

This chain links TRBV12-5 with TRBJ1-1; 11 bases align to TRBD1. Germline V gene sequence: CDR1 LGHNT, CDR2 FRNRAP. The trim removed 5 bases at V and 0 bases at J, leaving 11 bases unmatched. This CDR3 contains 18 residues. The CDR3, as DNA: TGTGCTAGTGGTAACCCCCGGACAGGGGGCTGGATGAACACTGAAGCTTTCTTT. The encoded protein is CASGNPRTGGWMNTEAFF.

The J gene is TRBJ1-4, the V gene TRBV12-5; no definite D call. The V and J ends lost 5 bases and 10 bases respectively, with 11 bases between them. The CDR3 runs to 12 residues. From germline, CDR1 is LGHNT and CDR2 FRNRAP. This CDR3 reads CASGPRMGKLFF. The CDR3 nucleotides are TGTGCTAGTGGTCCGCGGATGGGAAAACTGTTTTTT. The variable domain in full, completed from reference TRBV12-5 and TRBJ1-4, reads DARVTQTPRHKVTEMGQEVTMRCQPILGHNTVFWYRQTMMQGLELLAYFRNRAPLDDSGMPKDRFSAEMPDATLATLKIQPSEPRDSAVYFCASGPRMGKLFFGSGTQLSVL.

The rearrangement links TRBV12-2 to TRBJ2-3. TRBV12-2 is described as a pseudogene. CDR3 length: 12 amino acids. CDR3 in amino acids: CASPVWTDTQYF. In nucleotides, the CDR3 is TGTGCAAGTCCCGTCTGGACAGATACGCAGTATTTT.

V gene TRBV13 combines with J gene TRBJ1-1, with 8 bases matching TRBD1. CDR3 length: 12 residues. With 5 bases clipped from V and 7 bases from J, the junction kept 3 bases outside the gene matches. The germline V gene encodes CDR1 PRHDT and CDR2 FYEKMQ (reference sequence). CDR3 nucleotide sequence: TGTGCCAGCAGCACCGGGACAGGTGAAGCTTTCTTT. It is translated as CASSTGTGEAFF.

V and J are TRBV3-1 (or the pseudogene TRBV3-2) and TRBJ2-7, with a weak D call TRBD1 (5 bases). The CDR3 runs 18 residues. In germline, CDR1 is LGHDT, CDR2 YNNKEL (reference sequence). V was pared by 0 bases and J by 1 base, with 19 bases between. In DNA form, the CDR3 reads TGTGCCAGCAGCCAAGATCTGGGCCAGCAGGGTAGGTCCTACGAGCAGTACTTC. Residues: CASSQDLGQQGRSYEQYF.

This chain connects TRBV18 to TRBJ2-3; 7 bases are a match to TRBD1. In germline, CDR1 is KGHSH, CDR2 LQKENI. This CDR3 contains 15 residues. V trimming: 3 bases; J trimming: 3 bases; junction bases outside the gene matches: 6. The CDR3 region is CASSPGTEQTDTQYF. DNA of the CDR3: TGTGCCAGCTCACCGGGGACAGAGCAGACAGATACGCAGTATTTT.

V and J are TRBV7-2 and TRBJ2-7; 7 positions match TRBD1. Germline V gene sequence: CDR1 SGHTA, CDR2 FQGNSA. V shed 4 bases, J shed 3 bases, and the junction held 6 bases outside the gene matches. CDR3 size: 14 residues. CDR3 DNA: TGTGCCAGCAGCTCGGCGGCAGGGGGCTACGAGCAGTACTTC. It translates to CASSSAAGGYEQYF.

The J gene is TRBJ1-3, the V gene TRBV5-1; D is unresolved. The CDR3 is 14 amino acids. The ends were cut back, 0 bases at V and 7 bases at J, with 11 bases in the middle. The germline V gene has CDR1 SGHRS and CDR2 YFSETQ. CDR3 region: CASSLGPGSNTIYF. The CDR3 coding sequence is TGCGCCAGCAGCTTGGGGCCGGGGTCGAACACCATATATTTT.

This rearrangement joins TRBV24-1 to TRBJ2-3, with no clear D. There are 16 residues in the CDR3. Trimming stripped 1 base from V and 0 bases from J, with 10 bases between. The germline V gene encodes CDR1 KGHDR and CDR2 SFDVKD. The CDR3 region has the DNA TGTGCCACCAGTGATTTTGGGCAGACTAGCACAGATACGCAGTATTTT. Protein sequence: CATSDFGQTSTDTQYF.

This clone showed up just a few times. The chain couples TRBV7-8 to TRBJ2-7; D perhaps matches TRBD1 (6 bases). Germline CDR1 SGHVS, CDR2 FQNEAQ. The ends were cut back, 3 bases at V and 3 bases at J, with 12 bases in the middle. The CDR3 runs to 14 residues. CDR3 sequence (DNA): TGTGCCAGCAGCTTCGAGGGACACATCTACGAGCAGTACTTC. This gives the protein CASSFEGHIYEQYF. Variable domain in full (rest from reference TRBV7-8 and TRBJ2-7): GAGVSQSPRYKVAKRGQDVALRCDPISGHVSLFWYQQALGQGPEFLTYFQNEAQLDKSGLPSDRFFAERPEGSVSTLKIQRTQQEDSAVYLCASSFEGHIYEQYFGPGTRLTVT.

The CDR3: CASGIGSGNTIYF. The CDR3 DNA is TGTGCCAGCGGGATAGGGTCCGGAAACACCATATATTTT. The rearrangement links TRBV2 to TRBJ1-3; D call uncertain. CDR1 and CDR2 from the germline V gene are SNHLY and FYNNEI. CDR3 length: 13 amino acids. Trimming cost V 8 bases and J 4 bases, with 12 bases left between them. Together with reference TRBV2 and TRBJ1-3, the CDR3 gives the full variable domain: EPEVTQTPSHQVTQMGQEVILRCVPISNHLYFYWYRQILGQKVEFLVSFYNNEISEKSEIFDDQFSVERPDGSNFTLKIRSTKLEDSAMYFCASGIGSGNTIYFGEGSWLTVV.

The chain uses TRBV11-1 and TRBJ2-3; D remains ambiguous. Trimming pared 10 bases from V and 2 bases from J, leaving 10 bases between. The CDR3 totals 12 residues. From germline, CDR1 is SGHAT and CDR2 FQDESV (reference sequence). CDR3 nucleotide sequence: TGTGCCACCTCCGGAGTCACAGATACGCAGTATTTT. It yields the protein CATSGVTDTQYF.

The chain couples TRBV10-2 to TRBJ2-7; 7 bases are a match to TRBD1. CDR3 length equals 14 residues. CDR1 and CDR2 (germline): WSHSY, SAAADI. V trimming: 6 bases; J trimming: 2 bases; junction bases outside the gene matches: 7. CDR3 protein: CASRQGSVAYEQYF. CDR3 nucleotides: TGCGCCAGCAGACAGGGGAGTGTTGCCTACGAGCAGTACTTC.

V and J are TRBV5-1 and TRBJ2-1; 12 bases are a match to TRBD2. V lost 4 bases, J lost 0 bases, and 8 bases stayed unmatched. Germline V CDR1 and CDR2: SGHRS, YFSETQ. The CDR3 is 18 amino acids. The CDR3 sequence is CASSPGTSGLSSYNEQFF. CDR3 nucleotides: TGCGCCAGCAGCCCCGGGACTAGCGGGCTGAGCTCCTACAATGAGCAGTTCTTC.

This sequence joins TRBV5-1 and TRBJ2-5; D not resolved. Trimming cost V 4 bases and J 2 bases, with 9 bases left between them. Germline values: CDR1 SGHRS, CDR2 YFSETQ. The CDR3 spans 13 residues. The CDR3 region is CASSPVSQETQYF. For the CDR3, the DNA is TGCGCCAGCAGCCCCGTAAGTCAAGAGACCCAGTACTTC.

This chain uses TRBV14 with TRBJ2-5; no firm D call. Per the germline V gene, CDR1 is SGHDN and CDR2 is FVKESK. The V end lost 4 bases, the J end lost 2 bases, and 2 bases lay between the germline ends. The CDR3 extends over 11 amino acids. The CDR3 loop reads CASSLQETQYF. The CDR3 bases are TGTGCCAGCAGCCTTCAAGAGACCCAGTACTTC.

The chain has TRBV7-2 and TRBJ2-4, with a weak D call TRBD1 (6 bases). The CDR3 loop spans 14 amino acids. CDR1 and CDR2 from the germline V gene are SGHTA and FQGNSA. Trimming left V 3 bases short and J 1 base short, with 7 bases between. CDR3 DNA: TGTGCCAGCAGCTTCGACAGGGCCAAAAACATTCAGTACTTC. Amino acid sequence: CASSFDRAKNIQYF.

The rearrangement links TRBV19 to TRBJ1-3; D is unclear. Germline V lookup: CDR1 LNHDA, CDR2 SQIVND (reference sequence). The CDR3 is made up of 13 amino acids. V was pared by 7 bases and J by 2 bases, with 9 bases between. The CDR3 loop reads CASIGETGNTIYF. The DNA of the CDR3 is TGTGCCAGTATCGGGGAAACTGGAAACACCATATATTTT.

CDR3 coding DNA: TGTGCCAGCAGAACGATCCCGACAGGGACAACTGAAGCTTTCTTT. Its translation is CASRTIPTGTTEAFF. The chain has TRBV6-5 and TRBJ1-1, with TRBD1 matching over 7 bases. The CDR3 runs 15 residues. From germline, CDR1 is MNHEY and CDR2 SVGAGI. The V gene end was trimmed by 6 bases and the J gene end by 5 bases; junction bases not matched to a gene: 12.